This TCR beta chain was sequenced during a study of blood T cell repertoires in COVID-19. Study background: Researchers got acute and convalescent COVID-19 samples from the United States, Italy and Spain. T cells, B-cell-depleted T cells, or PBMCs provided the cDNA or gDNA that served as material.

Authors' data handling: Reference gene primer amplification in the assay estimated nucleated cell counts. The data were produced by immunoSEQ multiplex PCR, yet TCRdb's version contains in-frame clones alone and is incomplete. That table supplies the V and J calls and clone size; D and trimming were determined from the DNA. The top ten clones hold around 3.6% of a sample with a few hundred thousand clones, 86% of them seen once. In germline, CDR1 is MNHEY, CDR2 SVGAGI. This CDR3 contains 12 residues. Trimming shortened V by 3 bases and J by 9 bases, and 11 bases separated the two germline ends. This clone came up once.

This sequence joins TRBV6-5 and TRBJ1-1, with D possibly TRBD1 on 5 matching bases. Input material: peripheral blood. This clonotype was sampled from a man aged 18-30 years with active or convalescent COVID-19. CDR3 DNA: TGTGCCAGCAGTTATCTTGGGGGGAAAGCTTTCTTT. Translation gives CASSYLGGKAFF.